This T cell receptor (beta chain) was profiled in a study of early T cells in non-severe SARS-CoV-2 infection. The overall study: Whole-blood bulk RNA, unsorted, was sequenced, and chains were unpaired.

This clonotype has more than one count but fewer than ten. The TCR library protocol was used to attach unique molecular identifiers. These identifiers were attached to individual cDNA molecules. TCRdb reprocessed the 5' RACE reads via MiXCR and lists one record per CDR3 protein. The sample includes nearly 80,000 distinct CDR3 sequences, around 13% of them seen just once. V shed 5 bases and J shed 0 bases, with 12 bases lying between them. This CDR3 comprises 15 residues. CDR1 and CDR2 from the germline V gene are SGHNT and YYREEE (reference sequence). This sequence joins TRBV5-4 and TRBJ2-1, with TRBD2 as a possible D gene (6 bases). Input material: whole blood. This TCR was recovered from an adult who was a healthcare worker with PCR-confirmed SARS-CoV-2 infection or an uninfected control (not recorded which). For the CDR3, the DNA is TGTGCCAGCAGTGGGACGGGGGACTCCTACAATGAGCAGTTCTTC. Amino acids: CASSGTGDSYNEQFF.